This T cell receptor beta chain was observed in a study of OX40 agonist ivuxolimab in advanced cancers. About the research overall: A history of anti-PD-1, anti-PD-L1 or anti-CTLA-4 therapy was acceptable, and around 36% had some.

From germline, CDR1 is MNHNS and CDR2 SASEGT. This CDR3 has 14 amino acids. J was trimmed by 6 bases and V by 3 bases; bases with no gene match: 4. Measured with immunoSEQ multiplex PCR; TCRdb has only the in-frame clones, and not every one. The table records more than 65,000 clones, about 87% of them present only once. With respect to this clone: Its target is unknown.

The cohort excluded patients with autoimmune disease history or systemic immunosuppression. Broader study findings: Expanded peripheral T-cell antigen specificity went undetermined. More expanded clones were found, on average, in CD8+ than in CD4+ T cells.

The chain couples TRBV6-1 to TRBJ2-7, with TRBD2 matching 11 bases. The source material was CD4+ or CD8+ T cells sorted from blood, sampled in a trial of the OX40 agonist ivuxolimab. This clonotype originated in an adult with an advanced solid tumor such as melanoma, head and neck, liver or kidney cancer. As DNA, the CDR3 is TGTGCCAGCAGTGAGGGACTAGCGGTGGTCGAGCAGTACTTC. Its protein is CASSEGLAVVEQYF.